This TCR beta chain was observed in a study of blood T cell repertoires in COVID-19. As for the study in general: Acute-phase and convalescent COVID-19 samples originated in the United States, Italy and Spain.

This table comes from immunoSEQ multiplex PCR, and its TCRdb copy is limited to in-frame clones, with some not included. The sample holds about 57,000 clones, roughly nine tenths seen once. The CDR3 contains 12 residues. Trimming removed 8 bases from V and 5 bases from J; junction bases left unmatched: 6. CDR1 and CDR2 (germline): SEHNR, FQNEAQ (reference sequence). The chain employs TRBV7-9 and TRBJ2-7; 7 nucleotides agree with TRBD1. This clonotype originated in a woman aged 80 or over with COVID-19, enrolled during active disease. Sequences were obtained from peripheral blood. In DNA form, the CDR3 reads TGTGCCAGCGGGGACAGCCCCGACGAGCAGTACTTC. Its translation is CASGDSPDEQYF.